This T cell receptor (beta chain) stems from a study of blood T cell repertoires in COVID-19. Study overall: Nucleic acid was either cDNA or gDNA, and it came from T cells, B-cell-depleted T cells, or PBMCs.

The length of the CDR3 is 14 residues. V was clipped by 3 bases and J by 5 bases; unmatched bases: 7. Germline CDR1 is SGHTS and CDR2 is YDEGEE. TCRdb keeps only in-frame clones here, not all; method: immunoSEQ multiplex PCR. The sample carries 65,000 or so clones, roughly 77% recorded once. The TCR comes from a man at least 80 years old with acute or convalescent COVID-19. This chain joins TRBV5-8 and TRBJ2-5, with 7 bases fitting TRBD1. The source material was peripheral blood. The CDR3 DNA reads as TGTGCCAGCAGCTGGGACAGAGAAGTGGAGACCCAGTACTTC. Protein sequence: CASSWDREVETQYF. Full variable domain (rest looked up from reference TRBV5-8 and TRBJ2-5): EAGVTQSPTHLIKTRGQQATLRCSPISGHTSVYWYQQALGLGLQFLLWYDEGEERNRGNFPPRFSGRQFPNYSSELNVNALELEDSALYLCASSWDREVETQYFGPGTRLLVL.